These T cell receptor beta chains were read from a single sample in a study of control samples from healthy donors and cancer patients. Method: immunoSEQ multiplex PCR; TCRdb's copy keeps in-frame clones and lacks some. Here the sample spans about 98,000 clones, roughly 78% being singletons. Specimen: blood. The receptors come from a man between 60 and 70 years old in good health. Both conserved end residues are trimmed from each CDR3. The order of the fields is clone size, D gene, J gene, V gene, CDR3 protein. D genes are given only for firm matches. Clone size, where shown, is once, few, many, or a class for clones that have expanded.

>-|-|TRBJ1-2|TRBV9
ASSAGDTEGGYT
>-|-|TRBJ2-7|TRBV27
ASSLGGTGYEQY
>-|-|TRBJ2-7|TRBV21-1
ASSKGIGAGPTYEQY
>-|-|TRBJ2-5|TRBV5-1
ASTVRGIQETQY
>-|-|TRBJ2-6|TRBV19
ASSMVGVLT
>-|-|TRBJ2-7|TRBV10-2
ASSHDSSTSYEQY
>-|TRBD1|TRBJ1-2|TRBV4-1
ASSQQPDREYGYT
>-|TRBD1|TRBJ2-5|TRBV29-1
SVSRQGRETQY
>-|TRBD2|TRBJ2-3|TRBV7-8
ASSPRGTSGEGADTQY
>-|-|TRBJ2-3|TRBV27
ASSLGSRSTDTQY
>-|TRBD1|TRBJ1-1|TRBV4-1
ASSQMTGRNTEAF
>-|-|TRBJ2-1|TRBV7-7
ASSRLLGNEQF
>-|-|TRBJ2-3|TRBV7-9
ASSLTGNTDTQY
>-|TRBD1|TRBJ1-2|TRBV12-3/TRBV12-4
ASSPTGGYGYT
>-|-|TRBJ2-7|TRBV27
ASSSDSVPDEQY
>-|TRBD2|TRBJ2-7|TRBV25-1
ASRGGSYEQY
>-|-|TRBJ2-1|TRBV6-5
ASSPGSSSYNEQF
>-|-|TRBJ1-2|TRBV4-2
ASSQETAGTGDYGYT
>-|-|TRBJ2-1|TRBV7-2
ASSLDLYNEQF
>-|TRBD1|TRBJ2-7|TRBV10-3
AISESGTGSLEQY
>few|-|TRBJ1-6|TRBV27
ASSGFLNSPLH
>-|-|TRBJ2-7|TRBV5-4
ASSTGGGYEQY
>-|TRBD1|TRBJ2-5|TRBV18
ASSPQANRGQTQY
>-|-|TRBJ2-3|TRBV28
ASSFGTLGGTDTQY
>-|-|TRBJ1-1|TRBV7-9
ASSLEQVEAF
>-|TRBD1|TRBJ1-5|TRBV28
ASSYRGQGADQPQH
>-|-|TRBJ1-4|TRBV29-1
SAGVGSGEKLF
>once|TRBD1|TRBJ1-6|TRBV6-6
ASSLLKGQGTRPNSPLH
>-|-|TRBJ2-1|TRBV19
ATQNRGPGYNEQF
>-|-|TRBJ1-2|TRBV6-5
ASSYSGYGSSYGYT
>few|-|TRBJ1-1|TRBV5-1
ASREQLNTEAF
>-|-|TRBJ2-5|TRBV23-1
ASSHGGSSFVREETQY
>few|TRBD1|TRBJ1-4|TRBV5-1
ASSLTGEYEKLF
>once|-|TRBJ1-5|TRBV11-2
ASSLDNLAGQPQH
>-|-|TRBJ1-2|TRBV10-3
ATTQTEPRDGYT
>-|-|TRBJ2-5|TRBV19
ASSTPRGGRQETQY
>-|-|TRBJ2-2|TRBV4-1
ASSHFQGGNGELF
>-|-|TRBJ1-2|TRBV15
ATKTDTSGSYGYT
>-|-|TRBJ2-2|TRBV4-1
ASSQSPRGRTTGELF
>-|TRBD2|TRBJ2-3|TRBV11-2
ASSLEVAGRWEDTQY
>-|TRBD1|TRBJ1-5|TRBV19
ASSRDSRNQPQH
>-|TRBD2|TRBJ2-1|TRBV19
ASSIDRSGGYNEQF
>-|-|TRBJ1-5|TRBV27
ASSDHGPPGGGNSNQPQH
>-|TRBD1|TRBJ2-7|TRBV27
ASSLKRQGALEQY
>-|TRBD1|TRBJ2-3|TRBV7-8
ASSLGGQVSTDTQY
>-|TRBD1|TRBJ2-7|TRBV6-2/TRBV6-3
ASSRRTGSYEQY
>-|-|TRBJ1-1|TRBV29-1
SVSISDTEAF
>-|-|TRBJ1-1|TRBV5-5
ASSLGRLGTLPPDAF